The 29 T cell receptor beta chains below all came from one sample that was sequenced in a study of T cell responses to AZD1222 COVID-19 vaccine (dated by TCRdb to about 2021). Library preparation employed the immunoSEQ multiplex PCR assay. Held by TCRdb, this immuneACCESS table contains in-frame sequences only and omits some clones. Under half of the omission traces to an unresolved V gene where checked; the cause of the rest is unknown. The sample contains some 100,000 clones, around 87% of them found a single time. The ten largest account for 4% to 5% of the sample. Taken with the paper, the label for time point translates to: baseline before first vaccination. The sample's treatment or condition label is to be understood as: meningococcal conjugate vaccine given as trial control. The starting material was peripheral blood, obtained on day 0 of MenACWY control vaccination. The receptors derive from an adult in good health.

This clone was seen just once. V usage is TRBV28 and J usage is TRBJ1-2; D perhaps matches TRBD1 (5 bases). Germline V CDR1 and CDR2: MDHEN, SYDVKM. V was pared by 5 bases and J by 4 bases, with 14 bases between. The CDR3 contains 14 residues. DNA of the CDR3: TGTGCCAGCAGTCCGGGACTGAAGCTCTATGGCTACACCTTC. It encodes CASSPGLKLYGYTF.

This sequence joins TRBV7-2 and TRBJ2-1; 9 bases map to TRBD2. This CDR3 is built from 15 residues. From germline, CDR1 is SGHTA and CDR2 FQGNSA. Germline trimming cut 5 bases from V and 9 bases from J; bases unmatched to any gene: 11. The CDR3 sequence is CASSNRLAEVGEQFF. CDR3 sequence (DNA): TGTGCCAGCAGCAACCGACTAGCGGAGGTAGGTGAGCAGTTCTTC.

The genes are TRBV11-2 and TRBJ1-3; unclear D gene. Between the trimmed V and J ends, which lost 3 bases and 0 bases, there was a span of 0 bases. Germline loops: CDR1 SGHAT, CDR2 FQNNGV. The CDR3 contains 12 residues. CDR3 protein: CASSFSGNTIYF. The CDR3 nucleotides are TGTGCCAGCAGCTTCTCTGGAAACACCATATATTTT.

This clone was observed once. The gene calls are TRBV5-4 and TRBJ2-5; TRBD2 is a possible D gene (6 bases). V was trimmed by 2 bases and J by 5 bases, leaving 16 bases between them. The V gene's germline CDR1 is SGHNT and CDR2 YYREEE (reference sequence). The CDR3 is 15 residues long. The CDR3 protein is CASSFGTPKHETQYF. The CDR3 DNA is TGTGCCAGCAGCTTCGGGACTCCAAAACACGAGACCCAGTACTTC.

CDR3 region: CSVAPGTGAHEQYF. The CDR3 DNA reads as TGCAGCGTTGCCCCCGGGACAGGGGCCCACGAGCAGTACTTC. The chain recombines TRBV29-1 with TRBJ2-7; 10 bases line up with TRBD1. Germline CDR1 SQVTM, CDR2 ANQGSEA. This CDR3 is 14 amino acids long. V trimming: 4 bases; J trimming: 5 bases; junction bases outside the gene matches: 8.

The chain recombines TRBV27 with TRBJ1-4; D is perhaps TRBD1 (6 bases). The V end lost 8 bases, the J end lost 2 bases, and 21 bases lay between the germline ends. Germline assignment: CDR1 MNHEY and CDR2 SMNVEV (reference sequence). The CDR3 runs 17 residues. The CDR3 DNA sequence: TGTGCCAGCGCAGGGTACCCGACAGGACAGACTAATGAAAAACTGTTTTTT. This gives the protein CASAGYPTGQTNEKLFF.

The rearrangement joins TRBV7-2 to TRBJ2-7; tentatively, D is TRBD1 or TRBD2 (5 bases each). V lost 5 bases, J lost 7 bases, and 24 bases lay in between. Germline CDR1 is SGHTA and CDR2 is FQGNSA. The CDR3 runs 16 residues. CDR3 protein: CASSVNAGTLAGEQYF. The CDR3 nucleotides read TGTGCCAGCAGCGTAAACGCCGGGACCCTAGCTGGGGAGCAGTACTTC.

The chain combines TRBV21-1 with TRBJ2-3; TRBD1 is taken as the D call from the table, unchecked against the DNA. TRBV21-1 is termed a pseudogene. The CDR3 contains 16 residues. The CDR3 protein is CASRPHPDSLSDTQYF. The CDR3, as DNA: TGTGCCAGCAGACCCCACCCCGACAGCCTTTCAGATACGCAGTATTTT.

The chain has TRBV30 and TRBJ1-1; the match to TRBD1 covers 9 bases. CDR1 and CDR2 from the germline V gene are GTSNPN and SVGIG (reference sequence). After removal of 2 bases from V and 10 bases from J, the junction contained 8 bases not matched to a gene. The CDR3 extends over 13 amino acids. The CDR3 sequence: CAWSWTGAGGAFF. The CDR3 DNA reads as TGTGCCTGGAGTTGGACAGGGGCGGGAGGAGCTTTCTTT.

The rearrangement links TRBV18 to TRBJ2-5, with 9 bases identical to TRBD1. This CDR3 contains 14 residues. J lost 2 bases, V lost 3 bases, and 1 base had no gene match. CDR1 KGHSH and CDR2 LQKENI come from the germline V gene. As DNA, the CDR3 is TGTGCCAGCTCACCGACAGGGGGGCAAGAGACCCAGTACTTC. The encoded protein is CASSPTGGQETQYF. Variable domain in full (rest from reference TRBV18 and TRBJ2-5): NAGVMQNPRHLVRRRGQEARLRCSPMKGHSHVYWYRQLPEEGLKFMVYLQKENIIDESGMPKERFSAEFPKEGPSILRIQQVVRGDSAAYFCASSPTGGQETQYFGPGTRLLVL.

V and J are TRBV11-2 and TRBJ2-5; the match to TRBD2 covers 7 bases. The trim removed 4 bases at V and 2 bases at J, leaving 7 bases unmatched. Germline CDR1 and CDR2: SGHAT and FQNNGV. There are 15 residues in the CDR3. CDR3 sequence: CASSWSGGRQETQYF. The CDR3 DNA follows: TGTGCCAGCAGCTGGTCCGGGGGGAGACAAGAGACCCAGTACTTC.

V is TRBV2 and J is TRBJ2-7; maybe TRBD1 (5 bases). The V and J ends lost 7 bases and 6 bases respectively, with 16 bases between them. CDR3 length: 13 amino acids. Germline V CDR1 and CDR2: SNHLY, FYNNEI. The CDR3 region has the DNA TGTGCCAGCACTCCAGGGTTGGGGCGCGAGCAGTACTTC. It translates to CASTPGLGREQYF. The complete variable domain, with remaining parts taken from reference TRBV2 and TRBJ2-7, reads EPEVTQTPSHQVTQMGQEVILRCVPISNHLYFYWYRQILGQKVEFLVSFYNNEISEKSEIFDDQFSVERPDGSNFTLKIRSTKLEDSAMYFCASTPGLGREQYFGPGTRLTVT.

The chain is built from TRBV10-3 and TRBJ2-3, with no clear D. CDR1 and CDR2 (germline): ENHRY, SYGVKD. The CDR3 is made up of 16 amino acids. The V end lost 6 bases, the J end lost 2 bases, and 18 bases lay between the germline ends. The CDR3 is CAISHPPSDITDTQYF. In DNA form, the CDR3 reads TGTGCCATCAGCCACCCCCCCAGCGATATCACAGATACGCAGTATTTT.

The rearrangement uses TRBV29-1 and TRBJ2-5, with a weak D call TRBD2 (5 bases). CDR1 and CDR2 (germline): SQVTM, ANQGSEA. V lost 8 bases and J 5 bases, leaving 18 bases between the germline ends. The CDR3 extends over 13 amino acids. CDR3 region: CSWRRSPRETQYF. The CDR3 DNA reads as TGCAGCTGGAGGAGGTCCCCGAGGGAGACCCAGTACTTC.

The J gene is TRBJ1-2, the V gene TRBV5-1; D gene uncertain. V was clipped by 5 bases and J by 2 bases, with 10 bases between them. Germline assignment: CDR1 SGHRS and CDR2 YFSETQ. The CDR3 runs 13 residues. CDR3 in amino acids: CASSPGINYGYTF. CDR3 coding DNA: TGCGCCAGCAGTCCCGGCATCAACTATGGCTACACCTTC.

V and J are TRBV5-1 and TRBJ2-7; possibly TRBD2 for D (6 bases). The CDR3 is made up of 15 amino acids. Trimming took off 2 bases at V and 3 bases at J, with 15 bases between the two ends. CDR1 and CDR2 (germline): SGHRS, YFSETQ. CDR3 DNA sequence: TGCGCCAGCAGCTTTGGGGGGACGCAGGGCTACGAGCAGTACTTC. As protein: CASSFGGTQGYEQYF.

The rearrangement joins TRBV28 to TRBJ1-1, with D perhaps matching TRBD1 (6 bases). V lost 2 bases and J 5 bases, leaving 9 bases between the germline ends. This CDR3 region has 13 residues. Germline-derived CDR1 and CDR2 are MDHEN and SYDVKM. CDR3 in amino acids: CASSLGGWTEAFF. CDR3 DNA sequence: TGTGCCAGCAGTTTAGGGGGCTGGACTGAAGCTTTCTTT.

The rearrangement joins TRBV9 to TRBJ1-6, with unresolved D. CDR1 and CDR2 from the germline V gene are SGDLS and YYNGEE. CDR3 size: 14 residues. Deletions cut 4 bases from V and 9 bases from J, with 14 bases between. The CDR3 loop reads CASSPSVLVSPLHF. CDR3 DNA: TGTGCCAGCAGCCCCTCTGTGCTGGTTTCACCCCTCCACTTT.

This chain links TRBV9 with TRBJ2-3, with no clear D. The germline gives CDR1 SGDLS, CDR2 YYNGEE. This CDR3 region has 14 residues. The V end was cut by 3 bases, the J end by 4 bases, with 12 bases between. The DNA for the CDR3 is TGTGCCAGCAGCGCCAAGGGCCGGGCAGATACGCAGTATTTT. Residues: CASSAKGRADTQYF.

The V gene is TRBV19, the J gene TRBJ2-3; possible D gene TRBD1, 6 bases. The germline V gene encodes CDR1 LNHDA and CDR2 SQIVND (reference sequence). This CDR3 is built from 14 residues. The germline V and J ends were trimmed by 7 bases and 5 bases, with 16 bases remaining between them. The CDR3 nucleotides read TGTGCCAGTACCGCGAGTACAGGGAGAGATACGCAGTATTTT. Its protein is CASTASTGRDTQYF.

The chain has TRBV28 and TRBJ1-1; 8 nucleotides line up with TRBD1. The junction had 10 bases not matched to a gene; V was cut back by 5 bases and J by 11 bases. CDR1 is MDHEN and CDR2 is SYDVKM in the germline V gene. The CDR3 is made up of 13 amino acids. CDR3 loop: CASSLGRGLTAFF. Here the CDR3 DNA reads TGTGCCAGCAGTCTGGGCAGGGGGCTTACGGCTTTCTTT. The full variable domain, completed using reference TRBV28 and TRBJ1-1, is DVKVTQSSRYLVKRTGEKVFLECVQDMDHENMFWYRQDPGLGLRLIYFSYDVKMKEKGDIPEGYSVSREKKERFSLILESASTNQTSMYLCASSLGRGLTAFFGQGTRLTVV.

A remark on this clone: Other nucleotide sequences from this sample produce the same CDR3. The chain joins TRBV3-1 (or the pseudogene TRBV3-2) to TRBJ1-2; 7 nucleotides agree with TRBD1. The CDR3 runs to 12 residues. Germline loops: CDR1 LGHDT, CDR2 YNNKEL (reference sequence). The V and J ends lost 1 base and 7 bases, in that order; junction bases with no gene match: 0. The CDR3 region has the DNA TGTGCCAGCAGCCAAGGGGACAGTGGCTACACCTTC. Translating gives CASSQGDSGYTF.

The J gene is TRBJ1-2, the V gene TRBV10-3; TRBD1 aligns across 7 bases. The germline V gene has CDR1 ENHRY and CDR2 SYGVKD. The CDR3 has 13 amino acids. The CDR3 nucleotides read TGTGTAGGAAGGGACAGCTCTAACTATGGCTACACCTTC. This sequence encodes CVGRDSSNYGYTF.

Of note for this clone: Other nucleotide sequences from this sample produce the same CDR3. This sequence joins TRBV11-2 and TRBJ2-1; possibly TRBD2 for D (6 bases). Per the germline V gene, CDR1 is SGHAT and CDR2 is FQNNGV. The CDR3 sequence is 14 residues long. The V end was cut by 1 base, the J end by 4 bases, with 8 bases between. The CDR3 loop is CASSLAGVYNEQFF. In nucleotides, the CDR3 is TGTGCCAGCAGCTTAGCGGGGGTTTACAATGAGCAGTTCTTC.

The chain links TRBV7-2 to TRBJ2-2; TRBD2 agrees at 10 bases. The germline gives CDR1 SGHTA, CDR2 FQGNSA. V shed 6 bases and J 3 bases; nucleotides not matched to a gene: 7. The CDR3 is 16 amino acids. CDR3 nucleotides: TGTGCCAGCAGACGACTAGCGGGTCGGTACACCGGGGAGCTGTTTTTT. Translation: CASRRLAGRYTGELFF.

The chain links TRBV6-2 or TRBV6-3 to TRBJ1-2; D gene uncertain. CDR1 MNHEY and CDR2 SVGEGT come from the germline V gene. The V gene lost 4 bases and the J gene lost 4 bases, with 13 bases spanning the gap. The CDR3 is made up of 14 amino acids. CDR3 nucleotide sequence: TGTGCCAGCAGTTCCCACAGTCTGCTCTATGGCTACACCTTC. It specifies CASSSHSLLYGYTF.

The chain couples TRBV9 to TRBJ1-4; 8 bases line up with TRBD1. The CDR3 sequence is 15 residues long. Trimming at V came to 0 bases and at J to 7 bases, leaving 5 bases not matched to a gene. The germline V gene encodes CDR1 SGDLS and CDR2 YYNGEE. Here the CDR3 reads CASSVDWTGSEKLFF. The CDR3 bases are TGTGCCAGCAGCGTAGATTGGACAGGGAGTGAAAAACTGTTTTTT.

This clone was seen a few times. V gene TRBV4-2 combines with J gene TRBJ2-7; the D call may be TRBD1 or TRBD2 (5 bases each). Trimming cost V 1 base and J 3 bases, with 7 bases left between them. The CDR3 sequence is 13 residues long. Germline CDR1 LGHNA, CDR2 YNFKEQ. Written as DNA, the CDR3 is TGTGCCAGCAGCCAAGGGGACGGCTACGAGCAGTACTTC. Translating it yields CASSQGDGYEQYF.

The chain links TRBV6-2 or TRBV6-3 to TRBJ1-1, with D maybe TRBD1 (5 bases). Germline V gene lookup returns CDR1 MNHEY and CDR2 SVGEGT. CDR3 length equals 15 residues. V lost 1 base and J lost 1, with 10 bases in between. The CDR3 region has the DNA TGTGCCAGCAGTTACTGGGGGGGAACGAACACTGAAGCTTTCTTT. Translated, it gives CASSYWGGTNTEAFF.